This TCR beta chain was sequenced during a study of T cell repertoires in cytomegalovirus infection. Study-wide points: There were HLA-C-restricted CMV-specific TCR beta clonotypes dominating the ex vivo response.

This clonotype has at least ten counts. Its antigen is unidentified. MiXCR, applied by TCRdb to the reads, yields one record per CDR3 protein. The profile covers some 320,000 distinct CDR3 sequences, with 8% to 10% appearing a single time and roughly 4.5% taken by the ten largest. From germline, CDR1 is SGHKS and CDR2 YYEKEE (reference sequence). The V end was cut by 0 bases, the J end by 16 bases, with 17 bases between. This CDR3 has 13 amino acids. This sequence was found in a human donor in good health (CMV status not recorded). Some clones in this sample may be carry-over from other donors' samples. The V and J genes are TRBV5-5 and TRBJ1-5; D remains ambiguous. Sequences were obtained from PBMCs. CDR3 residues: CASSLGTPYPKHF. In DNA form, the CDR3 reads TGTGCCAGCAGCTTGGGGACCCCTTACCCCAAACATTTT. The full variable domain, with the rest looked up from reference TRBV5-5 and TRBJ1-5, is DAGVTQSPTHLIKTRGQQVTLRCSPISGHKSVSWYQQVLGQGPQFIFQYYEKEERGRGNFPDRFSARQFPNYSSELNVNALLLGDSALYLCASSLGTPYPKHFGDGTRLSIL.